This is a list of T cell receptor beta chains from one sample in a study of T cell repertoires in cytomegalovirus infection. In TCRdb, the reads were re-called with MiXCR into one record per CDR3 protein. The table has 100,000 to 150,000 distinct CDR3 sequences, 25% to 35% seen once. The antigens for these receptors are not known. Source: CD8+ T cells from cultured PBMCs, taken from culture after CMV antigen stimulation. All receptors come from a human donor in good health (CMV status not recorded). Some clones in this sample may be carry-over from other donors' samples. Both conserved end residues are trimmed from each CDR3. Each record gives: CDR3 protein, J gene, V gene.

ASSGQGMAETQY,TRBJ2-5,TRBV6-1
ASSYLAAQETQY,TRBJ2-5,TRBV7-2
SARDILGTGVETQY,TRBJ2-5,TRBV20-1
ASSVGGGPYNEQF,TRBJ2-1,TRBV9
ASSLKGQGYFNEKLF,TRBJ1-4,TRBV7-2
ASSSSSGGLVDEQY,TRBJ2-7,TRBV28
ASSLLGEGISIPDTQY,TRBJ2-3,TRBV28
ASSPWTSGGAGEQF,TRBJ2-1,TRBV7-6
ASSAVAGGINEQF,TRBJ2-1,TRBV7-9
ASSQESSGAQY,TRBJ2-5,TRBV14
ASSFGNYEQY,TRBJ2-7,TRBV5-4
ASSPDPGLGRDEQY,TRBJ2-7,TRBV18
ASSEAGWLGTDEKLF,TRBJ1-4,TRBV6-1
ASSPPRSYEQY,TRBJ2-7,TRBV7-6
ASSLTKGQTYGYT,TRBJ1-2,TRBV7-3
AIGKRGGTDTQY,TRBJ2-3,TRBV10-3
ASRRASAAGELF,TRBJ2-2,TRBV5-1